This TCR beta chain was documented in a study of blood T cell repertoires in COVID-19. As for the study in general: PBMCs, B-cell-depleted T cells, or T cells were the source of the cDNA or gDNA that made up the material.

This clone is a singleton in its sample. Germline V gives CDR1 MNHEY, CDR2 SVGEGT. With 4 bases removed from V and 3 bases from J, the gap between germline ends came to 15 bases. The CDR3 runs to 15 residues. In the authors' methods: Amplifying reference gene primers gave estimates of nucleated cell counts. The method was immunoSEQ multiplex PCR; TCRdb's version includes in-frame clones alone and lacks a portion of them. V, J and clone size were drawn from that table, and D and trimming were deduced from the DNA. The sample has a few hundred thousand clones, 86% seen once. Material: peripheral blood. The TCR was taken from a woman aged 25 to 39 with active or convalescent COVID-19. The rearrangement joins TRBV6-2 or TRBV6-3 to TRBJ1-1; D not certain. The CDR3 here is CASSLTPGRYTEAFF. CDR3 nucleotides: TGTGCCAGCAGTTTGACCCCGGGGAGGTACACTGAAGCTTTCTTT.